This T cell receptor beta chain was sequenced during a study of blood T cells in healthy people across ages. Across the whole study: Template switching picked up about one barcoded beta molecule for each two T cells.

For the second PCR, which ran for about 7 to 12 cycles, a sample-barcoded 5' primer and a J-beta primer mix were used. TCRdb reprocessed the 5' RACE reads via MiXCR and lists one record per CDR3 protein. The sample consists of just over 800,000 distinct CDR3 sequences, around two thirds of them appearing once. The study's findings and limits: The study could not conclusively compare naive and antigen-experienced cells, given its unsorted PBMCs.

About this clonotype itself: Its antigen is still unknown.

V lost 6 bases and J 1 base, leaving 9 bases between the germline ends. The CDR3 runs to 12 residues. Per germline, CDR1 SQVTM and CDR2 ANQGSEA. Sequencing was carried out using blood. The chain is built from TRBV29-1 and TRBJ1-1, with D unresolved. This TCR was sampled from a man aged 30 to 45 in good health. Here the CDR3 DNA reads TGCAGCGTCGGACGGGGGAACACTGAAGCTTTCTTT. Translation gives CSVGRGNTEAFF.